The 26 T cell receptor beta chains reported below all come from one sample, sequenced in a study of CD8 T cells in ankylosing spondylitis. Study-wide results and limits: A motif of eight highly homologous TCR beta variants was seen as apparently characteristic of ankylosing spondylitis blood.

TCRdb reprocessed the 5' RACE reads with MiXCR, giving one entry per CDR3 protein. The repertoire holds 100,000 to 150,000 distinct CDR3 sequences, approximately 17% seen once, with around a third in the top ten. Their antigen targets remain unknown. The material sequenced was blood, either unsorted or a sorted T cell fraction (not recorded which). The receptors originated from a male donor with ankylosing spondylitis.

This rearrangement joins TRBV7-9 to TRBJ2-1, with D unresolved. The CDR3 spans 8 residues. Trimming took off 8 bases at V and 8 bases at J, with 1 base between the two ends. Germline assignment: CDR1 SEHNR and CDR2 FQNEAQ (reference sequence). DNA for the CDR3: TGTGCCAGCGATGAGCAGTTCTTC. Amino acid sequence: CASDEQFF.

This clonotype was counted between two and nine times. This sequence joins TRBV6-5 and TRBJ1-5; no reliable D call. The CDR3 runs 13 residues. The V gene lost 2 bases and the J gene lost 7 bases, with 9 bases spanning the gap. From germline, CDR1 is MNHEY and CDR2 SVGAGI. In nucleotides, the CDR3 is TGTGCCAGCAGTTACGGTTATGGCCAGCCCCAGCATTTT. It encodes CASSYGYGQPQHF.

The chain joins TRBV4-3 to TRBJ2-2, with 7 bases fitting TRBD2. The CDR3 consists of 16 residues. The V segment lost 0 bases and the J segment 5 bases; nucleotides outside the gene matches: 6. Germline V gene data show CDR1 as LGHNA and CDR2 as YSLEER. CDR3 region: CASSQDSGGGTGELFF. DNA for the CDR3: TGCGCCAGCAGCCAAGATAGTGGGGGGGGAACCGGGGAGCTGTTTTTT.

The chain is built from TRBV27 and TRBJ2-1; 7 bases align to TRBD2. V was clipped by 6 bases and J by 10 bases; unmatched bases: 9. Germline V gene sequence: CDR1 MNHEY, CDR2 SMNVEV (reference sequence). This CDR3 comprises 13 residues. The DNA of the CDR3 is TGTGCCAGCAGGGTGGGAGGGTATGAAGAGCAGTTCTTC. Amino acids: CASRVGGYEEQFF.

This clonotype was seen a few times. Here the CDR3 reads CASSSWGDDTGELFF. In DNA form, the CDR3 reads TGTGCCAGCAGCTCCTGGGGGGACGACACCGGGGAGCTGTTTTTT. The chain uses TRBV7-9 and TRBJ2-2, with D tentatively TRBD2 (6 bases). Trimming shortened V by 4 bases and J by 3 bases, and 12 bases separated the two germline ends. This CDR3 has 15 amino acids. Germline CDR1 reads SEHNR; CDR2 reads FQNEAQ (reference sequence).

This chain connects TRBV29-1 to TRBJ2-1, with TRBD2 as a possible D gene (6 bases). V lost 8 bases to trimming and J lost 5 bases, with 16 bases between them. The CDR3 loop spans 13 amino acids. Germline CDR1 and CDR2: SQVTM and ANQGSEA. The chain's CDR3 is CSLLGGNNNEQFF. The CDR3 DNA follows: TGCAGCCTTCTGGGCGGGAACAACAATGAGCAGTTCTTC.

This rearrangement joins TRBV11-2 to TRBJ2-1; 7 bases are a match to TRBD2. Germline CDR1 is SGHAT and CDR2 is FQNNGV. The CDR3 extends over 13 amino acids. V dropped 6 bases and J dropped 7; count of bases not matched to a gene: 6. The CDR3 coding sequence is TGTGCCAGCAGGACGTGGCGGGAGAATGAGCAGTTCTTC. Translation: CASRTWRENEQFF.

CDR3 residues: CATSRVGHPNQPQHF. The DNA for the CDR3 is TGTGCCACCAGCAGAGTTGGACACCCCAATCAGCCCCAGCATTTT. V and J are TRBV15 and TRBJ1-5; D perhaps matches TRBD1 (5 bases). The CDR3 is 15 residues long. Trimming took off 1 base at V and 3 bases at J, with 10 bases between the two ends. Germline CDR1 LNHNV, CDR2 YYDKDF (reference sequence). Supplemented by reference TRBV15 and TRBJ1-5, the full variable domain reads DAMVIQNPRYQVTQFGKPVTLSCSQTLNHNVMYWYQQKSSQAPKLLFHYYDKDFNNEADTPDNFQSRRPNTSFCFLDIRSPGLGDTAMYLCATSRVGHPNQPQHFGDGTRLSIL.

This clonotype was counted only a few times. The rearrangement uses TRBV5-1 and TRBJ2-5; 12 positions agree with TRBD1. This CDR3 contains 15 residues. CDR1 SGHRS and CDR2 YFSETQ come from the germline V gene. After removal of 0 bases from V and 4 bases from J, the junction contained 1 base not matched to a gene. The CDR3 sequence: CASSLGDRGRETQYF. The DNA of the CDR3 is TGCGCCAGCAGCTTGGGGGACAGGGGGCGAGAGACCCAGTACTTC.

The chain has TRBV12-3 or TRBV12-4 and TRBJ2-7; D is uncertain. This CDR3 is built from 12 residues. The ends were cut back, 0 bases at V and 3 bases at J, with 3 bases in the middle. CDR3 sequence reads: CASSLAFYEQYF. As DNA, the CDR3 is TGTGCCAGCAGTTTAGCGTTCTACGAGCAGTACTTC.

There are a few counts of this clonotype. V and J are TRBV28 and TRBJ2-1; D is tentatively TRBD1 or TRBD2 (5 bases each). CDR1 and CDR2 (germline): MDHEN, SYDVKM. The CDR3 sequence is 17 residues long. Trimming took 7 bases from V and 7 from J, leaving 26 bases between them. The CDR3: CASNPPSGTESANEQFF. As DNA, the CDR3 is TGTGCCAGCAACCCACCCTCCGGGACGGAGTCCGCTAATGAGCAGTTCTTC.

This clonotype was observed a handful of times. This chain links TRBV11-2 with TRBJ2-3; the D gene is possibly TRBD2 (6 bases). The CDR3 covers 15 residues. Germline V lookup: CDR1 SGHAT, CDR2 FQNNGV. Trimming stripped 5 bases from V and 3 bases from J, with 15 bases between. The CDR3 coding sequence is TGTGCCAGCAGCCCGGAGTGGACTACGACAGATACGCAGTATTTT. This gives the protein CASSPEWTTTDTQYF. The full variable domain, in which reference TRBV11-2 and TRBJ2-3 provide the parts outside the CDR3, is EAGVAQSPRYKIIEKRQSVAFWCNPISGHATLYWYQQILGQGPKLLIQFQNNGVVDDSQLPKDRFSAERLKGVDSTLKIQPAKLEDSAVYLCASSPEWTTTDTQYFGPGTRLTVL.

This clonotype was seen repeatedly, ten times or more. The J gene is TRBJ2-1, the V gene TRBV4-2; 9 bases align to TRBD2. The germline CDR1 and CDR2 sequences are LGHNA and YNFKEQ. With V trimmed by 7 bases and J by 15 bases, 7 bases remained unmatched. This CDR3 has 11 amino acids. CDR3 DNA: TGTGCCAGCACCCCGGGGACTAGCATGTTCTTC. This gives the protein CASTPGTSMFF.

The J gene is TRBJ2-7, the V gene TRBV3-1, with D perhaps matching TRBD2 (5 bases). The V end was cut by 4 bases, the J end by 0 bases, with 16 bases between. Germline-derived CDR1 and CDR2 are LGHDT and YNNKEL (reference sequence). This CDR3 has 16 amino acids. In DNA, the CDR3 is TGTGCCAGCAGCCCCTTGTTCGGCGAGGGCTCCTACGAGCAGTACTTC. Translated, it gives CASSPLFGEGSYEQYF.

This clonotype turned up a few times. V is TRBV9 and J is TRBJ2-7; TRBD2 aligns across 12 bases. Per the germline V gene, CDR1 is SGDLS and CDR2 is YYNGEE. This CDR3 comprises 16 residues. The V gene end was trimmed by 0 bases and the J gene end by 3 bases; junction bases not matched to a gene: 4. This CDR3 is CASSVARLAGVYEQYF. The DNA of the CDR3 is TGTGCCAGCAGCGTAGCCCGACTAGCGGGAGTCTACGAGCAGTACTTC. Looking up the rest from reference TRBV9 and TRBJ2-7 gives the full variable domain: DSGVTQTPKHLITATGQRVTLRCSPRSGDLSVYWYQQSLDQGLQFLIQYYNGEERAKGNILERFSAQQFPDLHSELNLSSLELGDSALYFCASSVARLAGVYEQYFGPGTRLTVT.

This clonotype was counted between two and nine times. The chain links TRBV27 to TRBJ2-7; 11 bases are shared with TRBD1. J gave up 2 bases and V 5 bases, and 5 bases lay outside the gene matches. Germline CDR1 reads MNHEY; CDR2 reads SMNVEV (reference sequence). The CDR3 length is 15 residues. The CDR3 loop reads CASSPWTGGTYEQYF. The CDR3 coding sequence is TGTGCCAGCAGTCCTTGGACAGGGGGCACCTACGAGCAGTACTTC.

This clonotype was seen more than once but under ten times. The rearrangement links TRBV27 to TRBJ2-1; 9 positions agree with TRBD2. CDR1 MNHEY and CDR2 SMNVEV come from the germline V gene (reference sequence). Trimming at V came to 1 base and at J to 10 bases, leaving 8 bases not matched to a gene. There are 15 residues in the CDR3. The CDR3 bases are TGTGCCAGCAGTTTATTGTCTAGCGGGGAAGGCGAGCAGTTCTTC. It translates to CASSLLSSGEGEQFF.

This clonotype came up a few times. V is TRBV7-9 and J is TRBJ2-2; TRBD2 is a possible D gene (6 bases). V lost 3 bases to trimming and J lost 4 bases, with 9 bases between them. This CDR3 is 14 amino acids long. Germline V lookup: CDR1 SEHNR, CDR2 FQNEAQ (reference sequence). CDR3 in amino acids: CASSFLRGTGELFF. The CDR3 nucleotides are TGTGCCAGCAGCTTCTTGCGGGGCACCGGGGAGCTGTTTTTT.

This chain uses TRBV20-1 with TRBJ2-3; D is perhaps TRBD1 or TRBD2 (5 bases each). The CDR3 is 16 residues long. Deletions cut 0 bases from V and 2 bases from J, with 15 bases between. CDR1 is DFQATT, CDR2 SNEGSKA, per germline (reference sequence). CDR3 nucleotide sequence: TGCAGTGCTAGAGATGGCGGGCCGGGGCCCACAGATACGCAGTATTTT. It codes for CSARDGGPGPTDTQYF.

This clonotype has a handful of counts. The chain combines TRBV2 with TRBJ2-3; tentatively, D is TRBD2 (5 bases). Per the germline V gene, CDR1 is SNHLY and CDR2 is FYNNEI. V lost 7 bases, J lost 4 bases, and 15 bases lay in between. This CDR3 is built from 14 residues. The CDR3 DNA reads TGTGCCAGCAATTCAAGAGGGTCCCCAGATACGCAGTATTTT. Protein product: CASNSRGSPDTQYF. Drawing the rest from reference TRBV2 and TRBJ2-3, the complete variable domain is EPEVTQTPSHQVTQMGQEVILRCVPISNHLYFYWYRQILGQKVEFLVSFYNNEISEKSEIFDDQFSVERPDGSNFTLKIRSTKLEDSAMYFCASNSRGSPDTQYFGPGTRLTVL.

This sequence joins TRBV6-5 and TRBJ2-1; 10 bases align to TRBD1. Germline V gene sequence: CDR1 MNHEY, CDR2 SVGAGI. This CDR3 is 16 amino acids long. Trimming removed 0 bases from V and 1 base from J; junction bases left unmatched: 0. The CDR3 DNA reads as TGTGCCAGCAGTTACTCGGGACAGGGGTCCTACAATGAGCAGTTCTTC. This sequence encodes CASSYSGQGSYNEQFF.

The rearrangement joins TRBV7-8 to TRBJ1-1; a weak D match, TRBD1 (6 bases). V was cut by 5 bases and J by 2 bases, with 15 bases left in between. CDR1 and CDR2 from the germline V gene are SGHVS and FQNEAQ. There are 15 residues in the CDR3. The CDR3 nucleotides are TGTGCCAGCAGCCCAACGGACAGCCTCAACACTGAAGCTTTCTTT. Translation gives CASSPTDSLNTEAFF. The full variable domain, with the rest looked up from reference TRBV7-8 and TRBJ1-1, is GAGVSQSPRYKVAKRGQDVALRCDPISGHVSLFWYQQALGQGPEFLTYFQNEAQLDKSGLPSDRFFAERPEGSVSTLKIQRTQQEDSAVYLCASSPTDSLNTEAFFGQGTRLTVV.

The genes are TRBV27 and TRBJ2-5, with D maybe TRBD2 (5 bases). The CDR3 is made up of 15 amino acids. The ends were cut back, 6 bases at V and 4 bases at J, with 18 bases in the middle. Looked up from germline, CDR1 is MNHEY and CDR2 is SMNVEV (reference sequence). CDR3 residues: CASSPLGVRVETQYF. CDR3 DNA: TGTGCCAGCAGCCCACTAGGCGTTAGGGTAGAGACCCAGTACTTC.

The chain is built from TRBV10-3 and TRBJ2-7, with a possible D match to TRBD1 (7 bases). Between the trimmed V and J ends, which lost 2 bases and 4 bases, there was a span of 12 bases. CDR1 and CDR2 from the germline V gene are ENHRY and SYGVKD. This CDR3 contains 14 residues. CDR3 loop: CAISETQGGYEQYF. The DNA for the CDR3 is TGTGCCATCAGTGAGACCCAGGGGGGTTACGAGCAGTACTTC.

The chain combines TRBV4-1 with TRBJ1-5; D remains ambiguous. Germline V gene data show CDR1 as MGHRA and CDR2 as YSYEKL. This CDR3 region has 14 residues. V was trimmed by 1 base and J by 6 bases, leaving 10 bases between them. The CDR3 loop reads CASSQVREGQPQHF. The CDR3 nucleotides read TGCGCCAGCAGCCAAGTCCGGGAGGGTCAGCCCCAGCATTTT.

This clonotype has just a few counts. The CDR3 region is CSAPQLAGSPNEQFF. CDR3 in DNA: TGCAGCGCCCCCCAACTAGCGGGCTCCCCCAATGAGCAGTTCTTC. The V gene is TRBV29-1, the J gene TRBJ2-1; TRBD2 aligns across 9 bases. V shed 7 bases and J 6 bases; nucleotides not matched to a gene: 13. Per germline, CDR1 SQVTM and CDR2 ANQGSEA. The CDR3 is 15 residues long.